The TCR beta chain described here comes from a study of untreated major depressive disorder. Approximately 96% CD4+ purity was typical by flow cytometry. Repertoires were generated with immunoSEQ multiplex PCR, while TCRdb's copy carries only in-frame clones and drops some. The data hold over 20,000 clones, with over 85% observed a single time. V lost 5 bases, J lost 6 bases, and 13 bases stayed unmatched. CDR3 length equals 16 residues. Germline-derived CDR1 and CDR2 are SGHAT and FQNNGV. The chain employs TRBV11-2 and TRBJ2-7, with 10 bases lining up with TRBD1. Input material: CD4+ T cells from PBMCs. The clonotype was recovered from a man between 25 and 39 years old in good health. The CDR3 bases are TGTGCCAGCAGCCTCATCCGAGGGACAGGGGCGACCGAGCAGTACTTC. The encoded protein is CASSLIRGTGATEQYF.